The sequence of this T cell receptor (beta chain) was determined in a study of cytomegalovirus exposure and HLA in healthy donors. While unrecorded immune exposures were likely, the donors were nominally healthy when sampled. The study ran its PCR with 60 Vbeta and 13 Jbeta primers. The assay was immunoSEQ multiplex PCR, and TCRdb's table has in-frame clones only and misses some. The repertoire table contains under 200,000 clones. V lost 9 bases and J lost 5; bases outside the gene matches: 9. CDR1 is MNHEY and CDR2 is SVGAGI in the germline V gene. The CDR3 is 13 residues long. V usage is TRBV6-5 and J usage is TRBJ1-1; 7 bases align to TRBD1. This clonotype was obtained from a woman aged 18-29 years in good health and CMV-seropositive. The material sequenced was PBMCs. The CDR3 here is CASRQGGMTEAFF. CDR3 DNA: TGTGCCAGTCGGCAGGGGGGTATGACTGAAGCTTTCTTT.